A single sample gave rise to the 6 T cell receptor beta chains below, sequenced in a study of shared clonotypes between healthy human individuals. Terminally differentiated effector memory CD45RA+ cells were excluded by CCR7 positive selection of CD45RO-negative cells. Measured with immunoSEQ multiplex PCR; TCRdb has only the in-frame clones, and not every one. The sample lists 1.5 million to 2.5 million clones; around 96% were seen once. The sequenced sample was naive CD8+ T cells sorted from blood. These receptors were obtained from a young man in good health.

V and J are TRBV2 and TRBJ2-3; 8 nucleotides align to TRBD2. The germline CDR1 and CDR2 sequences are SNHLY and FYNNEI. After removal of 2 bases from V and 4 bases from J, the junction contained 8 bases not matched to a gene. The CDR3 length is 16 residues. CDR3 loop: CASSEWTAGDSDTQYF. The CDR3 bases are TGTGCCAGCAGTGAATGGACAGCGGGGGACTCAGATACGCAGTATTTT.

J is TRBJ2-1 and V is TRBV7-3; the match to TRBD2 covers 14 bases. V shed 2 bases and J 9 bases; nucleotides not matched to a gene: 6. CDR3 length: 16 residues. Germline assignment: CDR1 SGHTA and CDR2 FQGTGA. In DNA, the CDR3 is TGTGCCAGCAGCTTATGGGGACTAGCGGGGGAGGGTGAGCAGTTCTTC. This sequence encodes CASSLWGLAGEGEQFF. The entire variable domain, with the rest obtained from reference TRBV7-3 and TRBJ2-1, is as follows: GAGVSQTPSNKVTEKGKYVELRCDPISGHTALYWYRQSLGQGPEFLIYFQGTGAADDSGLPNDRFFAVRPEGSVSTLKIQRTERGDSAVYLCASSLWGLAGEGEQFFGPGTRLTVL.

On this clone itself: This CDR3 is also generated by other DNA sequences in the sample. The chain is built from TRBV30 and TRBJ2-1; D uncertain. The V gene lost 0 bases and the J gene lost 4 bases, with 7 bases spanning the gap. Germline V lookup: CDR1 GTSNPN, CDR2 SVGIG (reference sequence). The CDR3 consists of 13 residues. The CDR3 nucleotides are TGTGCCTGGAGTGTACATTCGTACAATGAGCAGTTCTTC. Amino acids: CAWSVHSYNEQFF.

The chain uses TRBV29-1 and TRBJ2-1; 7 nucleotides line up with TRBD1. Losses at the gene ends were 3 bases for V and 2 bases for J; bases not matched to a gene: 4. Germline CDR1 and CDR2: SQVTM and ANQGSEA. CDR3 size: 14 residues. In nucleotides, the CDR3 is TGCAGCGTTGATGCACAGGGGACCTACAATGAGCAGTTCTTC. This encodes CSVDAQGTYNEQFF.

V gene TRBV5-4 combines with J gene TRBJ2-3; D uncertain. V gave up 0 bases and J gave up 0 bases, with 8 bases separating them. In germline, CDR1 is SGHNT, CDR2 YYREEE (reference sequence). The CDR3 runs 15 residues. The CDR3 is CASSLEAASTDTQYF. The DNA for the CDR3 is TGTGCCAGCAGCTTGGAGGCTGCTAGCACAGATACGCAGTATTTT.

The CDR3 region is CASSPGFGGYTF. The CDR3 region has the DNA TGTGCCAGCAGTCCGGGGTTTGGAGGCTACACCTTC. This chain connects TRBV27 to TRBJ1-2; D unresolved. Germline CDR1 and CDR2: MNHEY and SMNVEV (reference sequence). V lost 5 bases and J 8 bases, leaving 12 bases between the germline ends. The CDR3 totals 12 residues.